This entry describes one T cell receptor (beta chain). Its antigen is as yet unknown. The data derive from a study of cytomegalovirus exposure and HLA in healthy donors. Study-wide context: Inside one of the first data releases sat some 85 million unique TCRs taken from HLA-typed donors.

13 Jbeta primers and 60 Vbeta primers were used for the PCR. Sequenced by immunoSEQ multiplex PCR; TCRdb stores in-frame clones only, minus some. The profile shows approximately 110,000 clones, 74% of them singletons. Findings and limits, study-wide: Cytomegalovirus association was listed for approximately 150 TCR beta chains.

The CDR3 consists of 14 residues. The V gene lost 3 bases and the J gene lost 5 bases, with 13 bases spanning the gap. Germline V gene lookup returns CDR1 MNHNS and CDR2 SASEGT. J is TRBJ1-1 and V is TRBV6-1, with D perhaps TRBD1 (5 bases). The TCR was taken from a woman between 40 and 55 years old in good health and CMV-seropositive. Sequenced sample: PBMCs. CDR3 sequence reads: CASSDIQGYTEAFF. CDR3 nucleotide sequence: TGTGCCAGCAGTGACATTCAGGGTTATACTGAAGCTTTCTTT.